The source of this TCR beta chain is a study of OX40 agonist ivuxolimab in advanced cancers. Study as a whole: At 75% to 90% male, the cohort had a mean age of roughly 60 years, ranging from roughly 20 to 79. Eligibility admitted prior anti-PD-1, anti-PD-L1 or anti-CTLA-4 therapy; around 41% had some. Two cutaneous melanoma patients and one hepatocellular carcinoma patient, three in all, had partial responses.

Generated by immunoSEQ multiplex PCR, the TCRdb table keeps only in-frame clones and is missing some. This table has about 99,000 clones, 90% to 95% appearing once. This CDR3 is 15 amino acids long. Trimming pared 6 bases from V and 0 bases from J, leaving 11 bases between. Germline CDR1 and CDR2: MNHEY and SMNVEV (reference sequence). Study outcomes and limitations: The study found that CD8+ T cells averaged more expanded clones than CD4+.

This clone was recorded a few times. The target antigen is unknown. Within the sample, other DNA sequences also encode this same CDR3. Sample: CD4+ or CD8+ T cells sorted from blood, taken in a trial of the OX40 agonist ivuxolimab. The chain joins TRBV27 to TRBJ1-4; D might be TRBD1 (6 bases). This TCR derives from an adult with an advanced solid tumor such as melanoma, head and neck, liver or kidney cancer. The CDR3 nucleotides read TGTGCCAGCAGCCCCCAGGGGTCAACTAATGAAAAACTGTTTTTT. Translated, it gives CASSPQGSTNEKLFF.